The entry below describes one T cell receptor beta chain. Its antigen has not been determined. Within one base of it there is no much larger clone, and no base qualities were kept. This record belongs to a study of T cell changes during pregnancy in multiple sclerosis (dated by TCRdb to the late 2010s). Background on the whole study: The study examined how the T cell repertoire changed over the course of pregnancy in women with multiple sclerosis.

V sheds 4 bases and J sheds 4 bases, leaving 5 bases between their ends. CDR1 and CDR2 (MNHNS, SASEGT) derive from the germline V gene. The CDR3, cysteine through phenylalanine, is 12 amino acids long. The read is trimmed to its CDR3 DNA, 36 bases read in frame from base 1. Library creation used the immunoSEQ multiplex PCR assay. TCRdb mirrors the immuneACCESS table, restricted to in-frame sequences. Some clones are absent from its copies; in checked studies, under half trace to an unresolved V gene, and the reason for the others is unknown. For this sample the table gives tens of thousands of clones, of which around 90% were detected only once. Around 0.29% of the sample belongs to the ten largest clones.

This sample comprised CD4+ T cells from peripheral blood mononuclear cells, obtained in the second trimester of pregnancy. The sequence came from a female donor with multiple sclerosis, enrolled in a pregnancy study. Recombination linked TRBV6-1 to TRBJ2-1; the D gene is unclear. The nucleotides read TGTGCCAGCAGTGCCAATTACAATGAGCAGTTCTTC. Its protein product is CASSANYNEQFF.